These T cell receptor beta chains were read from a single sample in a study of response to subunit inactivated influenza vaccine. From the RT-PCR reads, TCRdb called clonotypes with MiXCR, one entry per CDR3 protein. The table lists around 520,000 distinct CDR3 sequences, about 12% of them singletons. The sample was PBMCs from blood, taken on the day of vaccination. These receptors were collected from a man over 45 who received an inactivated influenza vaccine. Both conserved end residues are part of each CDR3. The D gene is left open where the match is weak.

v_call	d_call	j_call	cdr3_aa
TRBV12-3/TRBV12-4	TRBD2	TRBJ2-1	CASSIGTSGINEQFF
TRBV6-2/TRBV6-3	NA	TRBJ2-2	CASSRGLTGELFF
TRBV20-1	NA	TRBJ2-1	CSARGGGYDEQFF
TRBV10-3	TRBD1	TRBJ2-7	CAISEDRDREYEQYF
TRBV10-3	NA	TRBJ2-5	CAISDLEQGGETQYF
TRBV20-1	NA	TRBJ2-5	CSATGSGAGETQYF
TRBV20-1	TRBD2	TRBJ2-5	CSARGGGAQETQYF
TRBV7-2	TRBD2	TRBJ2-1	CASSLGIVRGANEQFF
TRBV30	NA	TRBJ1-1	CAWSVDVWGGNTEAFF
TRBV6-2/TRBV6-3	TRBD2	TRBJ2-3	CASSYPVETSGSRYTQYF
TRBV20-1	TRBD1	TRBJ2-7	CSAPTYHGTGNNYEQYF
TRBV7-9	NA	TRBJ2-3	CASSTSDGGLLTDTQYF
TRBV7-2	NA	TRBJ2-2	CASRLVALNTGELFF
TRBV9	NA	TRBJ2-3	CASSVWGAEDTQYF
TRBV20-1	TRBD1	TRBJ2-5	CSASGQAKTQYF
TRBV15	TRBD2	TRBJ2-7	CATSRQLSGLAGSGEQYF
TRBV20-1	NA	TRBJ2-5	CSARATGGHIQETQYF
TRBV10-3	TRBD1	TRBJ2-3	CAIRGTGDTQYF
TRBV28	NA	TRBJ2-7	CASSSPRREQYF
TRBV29-1	NA	TRBJ1-1	CSVAGHMNTEAFF
TRBV7-2	TRBD2	TRBJ2-1	CASSQLAGGPNEQFF
TRBV15	NA	TRBJ2-5	CATSRNEETQYF
TRBV18	NA	TRBJ2-1	CASSPLLVGTYNEQFF
TRBV2	TRBD2	TRBJ2-3	CASSEASRGYTDTQYF
TRBV7-2	TRBD2	TRBJ2-1	CASSFPSGWGEQFF